This T cell receptor (beta chain) was profiled in a study of cytomegalovirus exposure and HLA in healthy donors. Between the trimmed V and J ends, which lost 8 bases and 9 bases, there was a span of 19 bases. Germline loops: CDR1 ENHRY, CDR2 SYGVKD. This CDR3 has 13 amino acids. The PCR made use of 60 Vbeta and 13 Jbeta primers. Here immunoSEQ multiplex PCR was the method, and the copy in TCRdb shows in-frame clones only, minus some. There are around 44,000 clones in the sample; about nine tenths occur only once, and around 8% lies in the top ten. V is TRBV10-3 and J is TRBJ1-1; D not resolved. This clonotype was obtained from a middle-aged woman in good health and CMV-seropositive. Source material: PBMCs. The CDR3 DNA follows: TGTGCCATCGAACATGAACGAGGATGTCAAGCTTTCTTT. Protein: CAIEHERGCQAFF.